Listed below are T cell receptor beta chains from one sample, sequenced in a study of T-cell memory formation after mild COVID-19. MiXCR was run by TCRdb on the 5' RACE reads, yielding one entry per CDR3 protein. The sample has about 390,000 distinct CDR3 sequences; 15% to 20% are singletons. Source material: PBMCs or a T cell subset sorted from them (not recorded which). The receptors derive from a young man who had mild COVID-19 (a few samples of this study predate the infection). Cell type and time point are not known. The CDR3 runs from the conserved cysteine through the conserved F or W. A D gene is named only where the DNA matches it firmly. Clone size appears in some rows only: once, few, many, or a class for an expanded clone.

>few|TRBJ2-7|NA|TRBV7-9
TGTGCCAGCAGCTTAGCGCCGGGGGAGCAGTACTTC
CASSLAPGEQYF
>few|TRBJ1-2|TRBD1|TRBV5-1
TGCGCCAGCAGCGGCGGACAGGGGGCGTTTGGCTACACCTTC
CASSGGQGAFGYTF
>few|TRBJ2-2|TRBD2|TRBV7-7
TGTGCTAGCAGCTTAGCCTCCCGAGGCGGGGGAACCGGGGAGCTGTTTTTT
CASSLASRGGGTGELFF
>NA|TRBJ2-5|NA|TRBV20-1
TGCAGTGTCCTACGGACAGACCAAGAGACCCAGTACTTC
CSVLRTDQETQYF
>few|TRBJ2-2|NA|TRBV27
TGTGCCAGCAAACCCACCCCTGGGGCCGGGGAGCTGTTTTTT
CASKPTPGAGELFF
>many|TRBJ2-3|TRBD2|TRBV7-9
TGTGCCAGCAGCCCTCGGACTAGTCCAGATACGCAGTATTTT
CASSPRTSPDTQYF
>NA|TRBJ2-7|TRBD2|TRBV5-1
TGCGCCAGCAGCAAAGCGGGGAGCTCCTACGAGCAGTACTTC
CASSKAGSSYEQYF
>NA|TRBJ2-2|NA|TRBV5-1
TGCGCCAGCAGGCGCGTGCAAAACACCGGGGAGCTGTTTTTT
CASRRVQNTGELFF
>many|TRBJ2-6|NA|TRBV6-2/TRBV6-3
TGTGCCAGCAGTTACATCTTCTCTGGGGCCAACGTCCTGACTTTC
CASSYIFSGANVLTF
>NA|TRBJ1-6|NA|TRBV20-1
TGCAGTGTCACCGCCGCGGGGGGCGGGAATTCACCCCTCCACTTT
CSVTAAGGGNSPLHF
>few|TRBJ2-1|NA|TRBV7-2
TGTGCCAGCAGCTTAGATTCCGGGGAGCAGTTCTTC
CASSLDSGEQFF
>NA|TRBJ2-5|TRBD2|TRBV7-3
TGTGCCAGCGGCAGCGGGATCGGGGAGACCCAGTACTTC
CASGSGIGETQYF
>many|TRBJ1-1|NA|TRBV4-1
TGCGCCAGCAGCCAAGGACAGTGGGGGAGCACTGAAGCTTTCTTT
CASSQGQWGSTEAFF
>few|TRBJ1-2|NA|TRBV5-4
TGTGCCAGCAGCTCGCAAGGACCCTATGGCTACACCTTC
CASSSQGPYGYTF
>many|TRBJ2-3|NA|TRBV7-2
TGTGCCAGCAGCCAGGGTTTCATAACTCCGGGGGATACGCAGTATTTT
CASSQGFITPGDTQYF
>few|TRBJ2-7|NA|TRBV15
TGTGCCACCAGCAGAGAAGGGGGGGCCTACGAGCAGTACTTC
CATSREGGAYEQYF
>NA|TRBJ2-3|NA|TRBV7-9
TGTGCCAGCAAACTGGCGCTAACCAGCACAGATACGCAGTATTTT
CASKLALTSTDTQYF
>few|TRBJ2-1|TRBD2|TRBV5-1
TGCGCCAGCAGCAACTTGCATCTAGCGGGGGCCAATGAGCAGTTCTTC
CASSNLHLAGANEQFF
>NA|TRBJ1-1|NA|TRBV20-1
TGCAGTGCTAGAGCCATGAACACTGAAGCTTTCTTT
CSARAMNTEAFF
>many|TRBJ2-2|NA|TRBV20-1
TGCAGTGCAATTCGACAGGGAGGGCCCGGGGAGCTGTTTTTT
CSAIRQGGPGELFF
>NA|TRBJ1-2|TRBD1|TRBV7-2
TGTGCCAGCAGCTTAGACGCAGGGGGGAACTATGGCTACACCTTC
CASSLDAGGNYGYTF
>few|TRBJ2-7|NA|TRBV4-1
TGCGCCAGCAGCCACCGGTGGACCACCTACGAGCAGTACTTC
CASSHRWTTYEQYF